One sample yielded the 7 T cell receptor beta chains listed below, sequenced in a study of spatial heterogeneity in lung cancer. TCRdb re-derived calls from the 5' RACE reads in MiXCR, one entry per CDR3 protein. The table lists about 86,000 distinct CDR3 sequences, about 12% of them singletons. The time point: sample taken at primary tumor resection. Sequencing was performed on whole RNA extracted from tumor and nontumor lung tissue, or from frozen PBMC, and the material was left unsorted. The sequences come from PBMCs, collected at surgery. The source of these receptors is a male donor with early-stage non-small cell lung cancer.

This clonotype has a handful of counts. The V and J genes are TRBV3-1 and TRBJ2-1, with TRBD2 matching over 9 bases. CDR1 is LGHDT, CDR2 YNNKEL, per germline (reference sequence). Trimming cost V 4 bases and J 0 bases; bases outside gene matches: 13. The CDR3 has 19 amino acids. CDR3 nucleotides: TGTGCCAGCAGCCCCAGACTTAGCGGGGGAATCAGCTCCTACAATGAGCAGTTCTTC. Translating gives CASSPRLSGGISSYNEQFF.

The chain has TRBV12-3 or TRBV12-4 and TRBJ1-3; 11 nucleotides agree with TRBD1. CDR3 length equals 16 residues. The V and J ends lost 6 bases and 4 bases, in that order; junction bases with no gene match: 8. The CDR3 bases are TGTGCCAGCAGGCAGGGACAGGGGGAACACGGAAACACCATATATTTT. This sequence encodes CASRQGQGEHGNTIYF.

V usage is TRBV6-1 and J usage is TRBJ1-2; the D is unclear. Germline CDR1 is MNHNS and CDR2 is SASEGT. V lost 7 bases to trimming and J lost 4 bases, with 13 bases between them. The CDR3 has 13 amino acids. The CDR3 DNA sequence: TGTGCCAGCACAAAAGAGGGCGGCTATGGCTACACCTTC. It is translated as CASTKEGGYGYTF.

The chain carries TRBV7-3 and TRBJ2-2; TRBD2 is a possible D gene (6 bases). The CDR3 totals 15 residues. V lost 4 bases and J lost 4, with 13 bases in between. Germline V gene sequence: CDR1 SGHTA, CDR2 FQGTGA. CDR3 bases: TGTGCCAGCAGCTGGGCGGGGACGGGCACCGGGGAGCTGTTTTTT. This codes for CASSWAGTGTGELFF.

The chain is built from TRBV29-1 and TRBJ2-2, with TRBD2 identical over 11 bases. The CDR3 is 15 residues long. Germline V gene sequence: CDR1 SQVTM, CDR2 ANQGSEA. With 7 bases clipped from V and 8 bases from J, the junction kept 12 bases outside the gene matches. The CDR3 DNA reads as TGCAGCGCCGTGGGAGCTAGCGGGAGGTTGGGGGAGCTGTTTTTT. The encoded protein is CSAVGASGRLGELFF.

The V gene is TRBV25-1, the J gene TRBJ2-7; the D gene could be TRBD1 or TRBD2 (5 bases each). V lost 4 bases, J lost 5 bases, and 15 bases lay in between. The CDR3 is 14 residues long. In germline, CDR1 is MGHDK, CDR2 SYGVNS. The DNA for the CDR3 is TGTGCCAGCAGTGCCCGTGGGGGATGGGACGAGCAGTACTTC. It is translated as CASSARGGWDEQYF.

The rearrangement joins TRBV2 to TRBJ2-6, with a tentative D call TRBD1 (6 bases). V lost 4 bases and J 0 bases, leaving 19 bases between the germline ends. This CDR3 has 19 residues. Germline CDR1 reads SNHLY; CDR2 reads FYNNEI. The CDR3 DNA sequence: TGTGCCAGCAGTGTCACAGGGCCGCCAGCTGGCTCTGGGGCCAACGTCCTGACTTTC. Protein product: CASSVTGPPAGSGANVLTF.